The sequence of this TCR beta chain was determined in a study of blood T cell repertoires in COVID-19. Looking at the study overall: Material from acute and convalescent COVID-19 was sourced from the United States, Italy and Spain.

Seattle patients were enrolled during active infection and followed longitudinally. In the source study's methods: From reference gene primer amplification, estimates of nucleated cell counts were derived. Libraries were prepared by immunoSEQ multiplex PCR; TCRdb keeps only in-frame clonotypes and omits some of them. V, J and clone size are taken as reported in that table, and D and trimming were inferred from the DNA itself. This repertoire shows approximately 340,000 clones, roughly 90% found once; its top ten account for roughly 9.9%. The germline V and J ends were trimmed by 2 bases and 0 bases, with 10 bases remaining between them. The germline V gene encodes CDR1 SGHRS and CDR2 YFSETQ. The CDR3 consists of 15 residues.

The clonotype was recovered from a man in his thirties or forties with COVID-19, enrolled during active disease. The chain recombines TRBV5-1 with TRBJ2-3; D ambiguous. Sequenced input: peripheral blood. The CDR3, as DNA: TGCGCCAGCAGCTTCGACGGAGCTAGCACAGATACGCAGTATTTT. Translation gives CASSFDGASTDTQYF.